These 19 T cell receptor beta chains were sequenced from one sample in a study of liver allograft versus peripheral blood T cells. Study in general: Within transplanted livers, the T cell receptor repertoires were examined and compared against the repertoires present in the peripheral blood of liver transplant recipients.

TCRdb re-analysed the reads in MiXCR, keeping a single row per CDR3 protein. The sample includes some 10,000 distinct CDR3 sequences, about 18% of them seen just once. Receptor source: a human patient who had a liver transplant. The graft donor may have contributed some T cells.

There are many counts of this clonotype. The J gene is TRBJ1-1, the V gene TRBV5-4; 7 bases map to TRBD1. Germline V gives CDR1 SGHNT, CDR2 YYREEE (reference sequence). The CDR3 has 18 amino acids. Trimming took 4 bases from V and 2 from J; bases not matched to a gene: 17. CDR3 protein: CASSQGGGQRLSNTEAFF. CDR3 in DNA: TGTGCCAGCAGCCAGGGCGGGGGACAGCGCTTATCTAACACTGAAGCTTTCTTT.

The sample holds a few counts of this clonotype. The rearrangement joins TRBV7-9 to TRBJ2-2; D possibly corresponds to TRBD1 (6 bases). This CDR3 is built from 16 residues. CDR1 and CDR2 (germline): SEHNR, FQNEAQ (reference sequence). V gave up 4 bases and J gave up 2 bases, with 14 bases separating them. The CDR3 spells CASSSWTAANTGELFF. The DNA for the CDR3 is TGTGCCAGCAGCTCCTGGACAGCGGCTAACACCGGGGAGCTGTTTTTT.

The chain combines TRBV25-1 with TRBJ2-1, with D unresolved. V gave up 0 bases and J gave up 1 base, with 4 bases separating them. CDR3 size: 14 residues. Germline V lookup: CDR1 MGHDK, CDR2 SYGVNS. DNA for the CDR3: TGTGCCAGCAGTGAATATGAGTCCTACAATGAGCAGTTCTTC. It is translated as CASSEYESYNEQFF.

By frequency in the sample, this clonotype is medium-sized. V is TRBV15 and J is TRBJ1-4; no definite D call. Germline assignment: CDR1 LNHNV and CDR2 YYDKDF (reference sequence). Trimming pared 5 bases from V and 7 bases from J, leaving 14 bases between. This CDR3 has 14 residues. CDR3 nucleotides: TGTGCCACCAGCGCATACCTGGGAACTGAAAAACTGTTTTTT. It codes for CATSAYLGTEKLFF.

This clonotype was seen only a few times. This sequence joins TRBV28 and TRBJ2-5; possible D gene TRBD1, 6 bases. The V gene lost 4 bases and the J gene lost 4 bases, with 13 bases spanning the gap. Germline assignment: CDR1 MDHEN and CDR2 SYDVKM. This CDR3 is built from 14 residues. In DNA form, the CDR3 reads TGTGCCAGCAGTTCGGGACACCTGGGAGAGACCCAGTACTTC. Translated: CASSSGHLGETQYF.

By its share, this clonotype is medium-sized. The chain has TRBV13 and TRBJ2-5; either TRBD1 or TRBD2 may supply D (6 bases each). This CDR3 is 17 amino acids long. V was pared by 1 base and J by 4 bases, with 19 bases between. CDR1 and CDR2 from the germline V gene are PRHDT and FYEKMQ (reference sequence). CDR3 DNA: TGTGCCAGCAGCTTAGTGGCAGGGGAGGAAGGGCTAGAGACCCAGTACTTC. It translates to CASSLVAGEEGLETQYF. The variable domain in full, completed from reference TRBV13 and TRBJ2-5, reads AAGVIQSPRHLIKEKRETATLKCYPIPRHDTVYWYQQGPGQDPQFLISFYEKMQSDKGSIPDRFSAQQFSDYHSELNMSSLELGDSALYFCASSLVAGEEGLETQYFGPGTRLLVL.

This clonotype is medium-sized. The gene calls are TRBV18 and TRBJ2-2; either TRBD1 or TRBD2 may supply D (5 bases each). V lost 3 bases, J lost 3 bases, and 11 bases lay in between. Germline loops: CDR1 KGHSH, CDR2 LQKENI. The CDR3 runs 15 residues. The CDR3 DNA sequence: TGTGCCAGCTCACCCCCGGGGCAAGACACCGGGGAGCTGTTTTTT. This sequence encodes CASSPPGQDTGELFF.

This clonotype is deemed medium-sized. The chain carries TRBV6-1 and TRBJ1-1, with D perhaps matching TRBD1 (6 bases). Per the germline V gene, CDR1 is MNHNS and CDR2 is SASEGT. The CDR3 runs 16 residues. Trimming shortened V by 8 bases and J by 4 bases, and 23 bases separated the two germline ends. The CDR3 here is CASRPGKLGGFTEAFF. CDR3 sequence (DNA): TGTGCCAGCCGACCCGGGAAGCTCGGGGGCTTCACTGAAGCTTTCTTT.

By frequency in the sample, this clonotype is medium-sized. This chain connects TRBV15 to TRBJ1-1; D ambiguous. CDR1 and CDR2 from the germline V gene are LNHNV and YYDKDF (reference sequence). The CDR3 consists of 14 residues. Trimming took off 0 bases at V and 7 bases at J, with 12 bases between the two ends. The CDR3 here is CATSRDSRAFEAFF. CDR3 sequence (DNA): TGTGCCACCAGCAGAGATAGTAGAGCGTTTGAAGCTTTCTTT.

This clonotype showed up just a few times. CDR3 amino acids: CASSRGGQGLSYEQYF. DNA for the CDR3: TGTGCCAGCAGCCGCGGGGGACAGGGGTTATCCTACGAGCAGTACTTC. The rearrangement links TRBV14 to TRBJ2-7, with 10 bases that match TRBD1. With 4 bases clipped from V and 1 base from J, the junction kept 7 bases outside the gene matches. The CDR3 contains 16 residues. The germline gives CDR1 SGHDN, CDR2 FVKESK.

This clonotype has ten or more counts. This chain uses TRBV5-6 with TRBJ1-2; 8 nucleotides agree with TRBD1. In germline, CDR1 is SGHDT, CDR2 YYEEEE. V trimming: 3 bases; J trimming: 6 bases; junction bases outside the gene matches: 13. This CDR3 contains 16 residues. The CDR3 loop is CASSYGQGPGANGYTF. For the CDR3, the DNA is TGTGCCAGCAGCTACGGACAGGGCCCTGGTGCGAATGGCTACACCTTC.

Sample share makes this clonotype medium-sized (0.01 to 0.1%). This chain links TRBV18 with TRBJ1-6, with D unclear. V dropped 4 bases and J dropped 5 bases, with 9 bases sitting between them. Germline V gene lookup returns CDR1 KGHSH and CDR2 LQKENI. CDR3 size: 14 residues. The CDR3 loop is CASSLELDNSPLHF. The DNA for the CDR3 is TGTGCCAGCTCACTGGAATTGGATAATTCACCCCTCCACTTT.

This chain joins TRBV7-9 and TRBJ2-1; 9 bases agree with TRBD1. V was clipped by 5 bases and J by 0 bases; unmatched bases: 5. The CDR3 covers 16 residues. Germline CDR1 SEHNR, CDR2 FQNEAQ (reference sequence). The CDR3 nucleotides read TGTGCCAGCAGCGCCTTGACAGGGGGCTCCTACAATGAGCAGTTCTTC. It codes for CASSALTGGSYNEQFF.

This clonotype is medium-sized in the sample. The chain is built from TRBV24-1 and TRBJ2-1, with 8 bases aligning to TRBD2. The germline V gene encodes CDR1 KGHDR and CDR2 SFDVKD. This CDR3 spans 15 amino acids. The V gene end was trimmed by 0 bases and the J gene end by 13 bases; junction bases not matched to a gene: 10. The CDR3 here is CATSDLMAGGTTQFF. CDR3 sequence (DNA): TGTGCCACCAGTGATTTGATGGCGGGAGGAACGACCCAGTTCTTC.

This clonotype was seen only a few times. The J gene is TRBJ1-5, the V gene TRBV19; no reliable D call. The CDR3 runs 14 residues. V was cut by 0 bases and J by 4 bases, with 7 bases left in between. The germline CDR1 and CDR2 sequences are LNHDA and SQIVND (reference sequence). CDR3 protein: CASSIEGGNQPQHF. DNA for the CDR3: TGTGCCAGTAGTATAGAGGGCGGTAATCAGCCCCAGCATTTT. The variable domain in full, with the rest retrieved from reference TRBV19 and TRBJ1-5, is DGGITQSPKYLFRKEGQNVTLSCEQNLNHDAMYWYRQDPGQGLRLIYYSQIVNDFQKGDIAEGYSVSREKKESFPLTVTSAQKNPTAFYLCASSIEGGNQPQHFGDGTRLSIL.

The table lists this clonotype with many counts. The rearrangement links TRBV19 to TRBJ2-2; the match to TRBD2 covers 8 bases. Germline CDR1 and CDR2: LNHDA and SQIVND (reference sequence). The ends lost 6 bases at V and 4 bases at J; junction bases unmatched: 7. The CDR3 has 15 residues. The CDR3 nucleotides read TGTGCCAGTAGCGACATAGCGGGGATCACCGGGGAGCTGTTTTTT. This codes for CASSDIAGITGELFF.

In its sample, this clonotype ranks as medium-sized. V is TRBV24-1 and J is TRBJ1-5; D gene uncertain. The V and J ends lost 0 bases and 6 bases respectively, with 11 bases between them. Looked up from germline, CDR1 is KGHDR and CDR2 is SFDVKD. The CDR3 contains 15 residues. The CDR3 loop is CATSDLKVGRQPQHF. The CDR3 nucleotides are TGTGCCACCAGTGATTTGAAAGTTGGACGTCAGCCCCAGCATTTT.

Notes on this clonotype: A junction boundary mismatches the germline segment, possibly from a read error. The chain is built from TRBV12-3 or TRBV12-4 and TRBJ1-1, with a tentative D call TRBD1 (5 bases). The CDR3 sequence is 15 residues long. The CDR3 DNA is TGTGCCAGCAGTCTAGCCGGGGCCGGAGGGACTGAAGCTTTCTTT. Its protein product is CASSLAGAGGTEAFF.

This clonotype counts as medium-sized. The J gene is TRBJ1-5, the V gene TRBV10-3, with D possibly TRBD1 on 5 matching bases. V was cut by 0 bases and J by 3 bases, with 9 bases left in between. Germline lookup yields CDR1 ENHRY and CDR2 SYGVKD. This CDR3 is 15 amino acids long. The CDR3 DNA reads as TGTGCCATCAGTGAGTCGAAGGGGCCCAATCAGCCCCAGCATTTT. Its translation is CAISESKGPNQPQHF.